The sequence of this T cell receptor (beta chain) was determined in a study of shared clonotypes between healthy human individuals. On this clone itself: The same CDR3 arises from other DNA sequences in this sample as well.

Only CD45RO-negative cells positively selected for CCR7 counted as naive CD8 cells, so terminally differentiated effector memory CD45RA+ cells were excluded. The data were produced by immunoSEQ multiplex PCR, yet TCRdb's version contains in-frame clones alone and is incomplete. The sample includes millions of clones, about 95% of them seen just once. The CDR3 is 11 amino acids. CDR1 SNHLY and CDR2 FYNNEI come from the germline V gene. V lost 1 base, J lost 6 bases, and 4 bases lay in between. This sequence was found in a man aged 18-30 years in good health. The chain combines TRBV2 with TRBJ2-7; D is unresolved. Sample: naive CD8+ T cells sorted from blood. The CDR3 is CASSEGGEQYF. In nucleotides, the CDR3 is TGTGCCAGCAGTGAAGGCGGCGAGCAGTACTTC. Complete variable domain (other parts from reference TRBV2 and TRBJ2-7): EPEVTQTPSHQVTQMGQEVILRCVPISNHLYFYWYRQILGQKVEFLVSFYNNEISEKSEIFDDQFSVERPDGSNFTLKIRSTKLEDSAMYFCASSEGGEQYFGPGTRLTVT.